This T cell receptor beta chain appears in the sequencing data of a study of blood T cell repertoires in COVID-19. The length of the CDR3 is 15 residues. The germline V and J ends were trimmed by 5 bases and 8 bases, with 18 bases remaining between them. CDR1 is MNHEY, CDR2 SVGEGT, per germline. This clone was observed a single time. This table comes from immunoSEQ multiplex PCR, and its TCRdb copy is limited to in-frame clones, with some not included. This sample carries about 120,000 clones, just under 80% of them seen once, and the ten largest clones take 25%. The chain recombines TRBV6-2 or TRBV6-3 with TRBJ1-4, with D perhaps matching TRBD1 (6 bases). This clonotype was sampled from a human donor in a cohort sampled during active COVID-19. The source material was peripheral blood. CDR3 protein: CASSGGLGLDEKLFF. CDR3 sequence (DNA): TGTGCCAGCAGTGGGGGCCTGGGGCTGGACGAAAAACTGTTTTTT.